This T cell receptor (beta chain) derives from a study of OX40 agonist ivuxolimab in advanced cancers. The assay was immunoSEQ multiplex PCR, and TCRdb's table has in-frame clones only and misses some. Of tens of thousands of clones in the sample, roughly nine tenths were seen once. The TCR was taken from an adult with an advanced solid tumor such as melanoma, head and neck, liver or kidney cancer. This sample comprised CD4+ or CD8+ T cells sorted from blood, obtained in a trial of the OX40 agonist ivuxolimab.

CDR3 coding DNA: TGTGCCAGCAGTTCCTCTGGGACTAGCTTCTCCTACGAGCAGTACTTC. Translated: CASSSSGTSFSYEQYF. The rearrangement joins TRBV28 to TRBJ2-5; TRBD2 matches 9 bases. The closer fit of TRBJ2-7 to the DNA end suggests the J call may be wrong. The CDR3 consists of 16 residues. The germline V gene has CDR1 MDHEN and CDR2 SYDVKM.